These 28 T cell receptor beta chains came from one sample sequenced in a study of blood T cells in healthy people across ages. A J-beta primer mix and a sample-barcoded 5' primer were used in a second PCR of about 7 to 12 cycles. Using its own MiXCR run on the 5' RACE reads, TCRdb lists one record per CDR3 protein. The table includes 550,000 to 800,000 distinct CDR3 sequences, about 32% detected once. Material for sequencing was blood. These receptors were obtained from a woman over 75 in good health.

In its sample, this clonotype was seen many times. The chain is built from TRBV3-1 and TRBJ2-5; D not certain. The V gene's germline CDR1 is LGHDT and CDR2 YNNKEL (reference sequence). The V end lost 3 bases, the J end lost 4 bases, and 15 bases lay between the germline ends. The CDR3 covers 15 residues. CDR3 nucleotide sequence: TGTGCCAGCAGCCACCCCCGCTCCCCCCGAGAGACCCAGTACTTC. Translation gives CASSHPRSPRETQYF.

This clonotype was detected a few times. A junction end diverges from the germline sequence, so it may reflect a read error. The rearrangement uses TRBV27 and TRBJ1-6; perhaps TRBD1 as D (6 bases). Germline lookup yields CDR1 MNHEY and CDR2 SMNVEV (reference sequence). The length of the CDR3 is 17 residues. CDR3 residues: CASSRDTPSSYDSPLHF. The CDR3 DNA is TGTGCCAGCAGCCGGGACACACCGAGCTCCTATGATTCACCCCTCCACTTT.

This chain links TRBV27 with TRBJ2-2, with TRBD1 identical over 8 bases. The junction had 8 bases not matched to a gene; V was cut back by 7 bases and J by 4 bases. Per the germline V gene, CDR1 is MNHEY and CDR2 is SMNVEV (reference sequence). This CDR3 region has 15 residues. CDR3 sequence reads: CASTQGQGFTGELFF. The CDR3 DNA is TGTGCCAGCACCCAAGGACAGGGCTTCACCGGGGAGCTGTTTTTT.

As concerns this clonotype: Its ends do not fully match the called genes, so a read error is possible. CDR3 nucleotide sequence: TGTGTCACCAGCAGAGGCGGGGGAATGGCCACTGAAGCTTTCTTT. It encodes CVTSRGGGMATEAFF. V usage is TRBV15 and J usage is TRBJ1-1, with D possibly TRBD1 on 5 matching bases. Per the germline V gene, CDR1 is LNHNV and CDR2 is YYDKDF (reference sequence). The CDR3 runs 15 residues.

This clonotype was detected ten times or more. V gene TRBV12-3 or TRBV12-4 combines with J gene TRBJ2-1, with D perhaps matching TRBD2 (5 bases). CDR3 length: 15 amino acids. V lost 6 bases, J lost 10 bases, and 22 bases lay in between. The CDR3 DNA is TGTGCCAGCAGGGCAAACCTCATCAGATCGGGGGAGCAGTTCTTC. It encodes CASRANLIRSGEQFF.

In this sample, this clonotype turned up many times. CDR3 DNA: TGTGCCAGCAGCCTTCCCGGACAGGGATCCGAGACCCAGTACTTC. It yields the protein CASSLPGQGSETQYF. The J gene is TRBJ2-5, the V gene TRBV7-2; 8 bases are a match to TRBD1. The CDR3 contains 15 residues. Germline CDR1 and CDR2: SGHTA and FQGNSA. V was clipped by 5 bases and J by 5 bases; unmatched bases: 10.

The table lists this clonotype with a few counts. J is TRBJ2-1 and V is TRBV12-3 or TRBV12-4, with D unclear. The CDR3 covers 14 residues. The germline V and J ends were trimmed by 5 bases and 6 bases, with 14 bases remaining between them. CDR3 nucleotide sequence: TGTGCCAGCAGTCCTGCAGCCGCTGGCAATGAGCAGTTCTTC. Amino acid sequence: CASSPAAAGNEQFF.

This rearrangement joins TRBV12-3 or TRBV12-4 to TRBJ2-6; D is perhaps TRBD1 (6 bases). V lost 5 bases, J lost 0 bases, and 17 bases lay in between. CDR3 size: 18 residues. In DNA, the CDR3 is TGTGCCAGCAGTCCCCTGACAGGACCTCTCTCTGGGGCCAACGTCCTGACTTTC. Encoded protein: CASSPLTGPLSGANVLTF.

At least ten counts were recorded for this clonotype. The V and J genes are TRBV5-1 and TRBJ2-7; 7 bases fit TRBD2. Trimming removed 0 bases from V and 5 bases from J; junction bases left unmatched: 8. The CDR3 length is 15 residues. Germline V gene lookup returns CDR1 SGHRS and CDR2 YFSETQ. CDR3 coding DNA: TGCGCCAGCAGCTTGGGGACTAGTGGGATCGACGAGCAGTACTTC. Its protein product is CASSLGTSGIDEQYF.

There are many counts of this clonotype. This chain links TRBV7-2 with TRBJ1-1; no clear D gene. The V and J ends lost 7 bases and 3 bases respectively, with 12 bases between them. The CDR3 loop spans 13 amino acids. CDR1 and CDR2 from the germline V gene are SGHTA and FQGNSA. The CDR3 loop reads CASNRKWDTEAFF. CDR3 in DNA: TGTGCCAGCAACCGCAAGTGGGACACTGAAGCTTTCTTT.

The genes are TRBV7-6 and TRBJ2-7; tentatively, D is TRBD1 or TRBD2 (5 bases each). Germline V lookup: CDR1 SGHVS, CDR2 FNYEAQ. This CDR3 is built from 13 residues. V lost 4 bases and J 5 bases, leaving 12 bases between the germline ends. Here the CDR3 reads CASSSVGADEQYF. CDR3 in DNA: TGTGCCAGCAGCTCCGTCGGGGCTGACGAGCAGTACTTC.

This clonotype was found many times. CDR3 in DNA: TGCAGTGCTAGTAGGGAGGGACTGCAGCGTGGCTACACCTTC. Translation: CSASREGLQRGYTF. The J gene is TRBJ1-2, the V gene TRBV20-1; D might be TRBD1 (5 bases). The germline CDR1 and CDR2 sequences are DFQATT and SNEGSKA (reference sequence). V was trimmed by 3 bases and J by 7 bases, leaving 18 bases between them. CDR3 length: 14 residues.

This clonotype was detected many times. This chain connects TRBV20-1 to TRBJ2-5; 7 positions match TRBD1. Trimming at V came to 0 bases and at J to 2 bases, leaving 12 bases not matched to a gene. CDR3 length: 17 amino acids. In germline, CDR1 is DFQATT, CDR2 SNEGSKA (reference sequence). The CDR3 reads CSAREVRQGNNQETQYF. CDR3 DNA: TGCAGTGCTAGAGAAGTAAGACAGGGTAATAATCAAGAGACCCAGTACTTC.

Only a few counts were recorded for this clonotype. The rearrangement joins TRBV7-2 to TRBJ2-3; tentatively, D is TRBD1 or TRBD2 (5 bases each). Germline CDR1 reads SGHTA; CDR2 reads FQGNSA. Trimming stripped 3 bases from V and 0 bases from J, with 13 bases between. This CDR3 is 16 amino acids long. CDR3 in amino acids: CASSLVGTFSTDTQYF. CDR3 coding DNA: TGTGCCAGCAGCTTGGTCGGGACCTTTAGCACAGATACGCAGTATTTT.

This clonotype has more than one count but fewer than ten. This chain uses TRBV30 with TRBJ1-4, with D unclear. The CDR3 covers 12 residues. V lost 6 bases and J lost 0, with 5 bases in between. Germline V gene sequence: CDR1 GTSNPN, CDR2 SVGIG (reference sequence). The DNA of the CDR3 is TGTGCCTGTAGATCAACTAATGAAAAACTGTTTTTT. This gives the protein CACRSTNEKLFF.

This clonotype came up many times. This chain connects TRBV12-3 or TRBV12-4 to TRBJ2-1; 11 nucleotides line up with TRBD2. The V segment lost 6 bases and the J segment 9 bases; nucleotides outside the gene matches: 13. This CDR3 is built from 16 residues. In DNA form, the CDR3 reads TGTGCCAGCAGGGACGGGACTAGCGGAGGTCTCGGTGAGCAGTTCTTC. It translates to CASRDGTSGGLGEQFF.

Points on this clonotype: Compared with germline, one end of the junction differs, possibly owing to a read error. J is TRBJ1-2 and V is TRBV5-1; 8 nucleotides align to TRBD1. Per the germline V gene, CDR1 is SGHRS and CDR2 is YFSETQ. CDR3 length equals 13 residues. The CDR3 nucleotides are TGCGCCGGCAGCTCGGACAGGGTAGACGGCTACACCTTC. This gives the protein CAGSSDRVDGYTF.

A word on this clonotype: A much larger clone differs from this one at a single base, so this may be a read error. This is likely a read error, given that the CDR3 carries no conserved phenylalanine or tryptophan at its end. V is TRBV9 and J is TRBJ2-4; tentatively, D is TRBD1 (6 bases). The end of the DNA fits TRBJ2-5 better, so the J call may be wrong. This CDR3 spans 16 amino acids. Looked up from germline, CDR1 is SGDLS and CDR2 is YYNGEE. The CDR3 is CASSALVGDRQETQYC. The CDR3 nucleotides read TGTGCCAGCAGCGCCCTCGTGGGAGACAGGCAAGAGACCCAGTACTGC.

This clonotype was counted at least ten times. The gene calls are TRBV5-1 and TRBJ2-7; 10 nucleotides agree with TRBD1. With 2 bases clipped from V and 1 base from J, the junction kept 6 bases outside the gene matches. Per germline, CDR1 SGHRS and CDR2 YFSETQ. The CDR3 length is 16 residues. CDR3 region: CASSFLGQGDSYEQYF. The CDR3 DNA is TGCGCCAGCAGCTTTCTCGGACAGGGGGATTCCTACGAGCAGTACTTC.

This clonotype was found many times. The chain carries TRBV6-5 and TRBJ2-1, with TRBD1 matching over 8 bases. Trimming at V came to 7 bases and at J to 8 bases, leaving 7 bases not matched to a gene. Germline values: CDR1 MNHEY, CDR2 SVGAGI. This CDR3 region has 13 residues. In DNA form, the CDR3 reads TGTGCCAGCAACTCAGGGGGCCGGGATGAGCAGTTCTTC. Translating it yields CASNSGGRDEQFF.

The chain is built from TRBV30 and TRBJ2-4, with a weak D call TRBD2 (5 bases). The DNA end is a closer match to TRBJ2-7, so the J assignment may be wrong. This CDR3 is 14 amino acids long. CDR1 is GTSNPN, CDR2 SVGIG, per germline (reference sequence). This CDR3 reads CAWEAGGRYYEQYF. CDR3 bases: TGTGCCTGGGAGGCCGGCGGGCGGTACTACGAGCAGTACTTC.

V is TRBV29-1 and J is TRBJ2-7, with D maybe TRBD2 (5 bases). The V gene lost 7 bases and the J gene lost 3 bases, with 10 bases spanning the gap. The CDR3 extends over 11 amino acids. Germline CDR1 SQVTM, CDR2 ANQGSEA. The CDR3 DNA reads TGCAGCGCCGGCGAGGGCTACGAGCAGTACTTC. Translating it yields CSAGEGYEQYF.

As for this clonotype: This clone may be a read error of a much larger clone one base away. The chain links TRBV5-1 to TRBJ1-2; D is unresolved. The CDR3 covers 14 residues. V gave up 5 bases and J gave up 1 base, with 12 bases separating them. Per germline, CDR1 SGHRS and CDR2 YFSETQ. The CDR3 bases are TGCGCCAGCAGTGTGGACGGTATTAACTATGGCTACACCTTC. Amino acids: CASSVDGINYGYTF.

This clonotype came up many times. The V call is TRBV24-1, the J call TRBJ2-1; 8 bases match TRBD1. V shed 5 bases, J shed 7 bases, and the junction held 9 bases outside the gene matches. The germline V gene encodes CDR1 KGHDR and CDR2 SFDVKD. There are 15 residues in the CDR3. DNA of the CDR3: TGTGCCACCAGTGGGAGCCAGGGGGCCAAGAATGAGCAGTTCTTC. Amino acids: CATSGSQGAKNEQFF.

This clonotype was observed a few times. A far larger clone is a single base away, which makes a read error likely. V gene TRBV12-3 or TRBV12-4 combines with J gene TRBJ2-5; D gene uncertain. CDR3 length equals 13 residues. Here the CDR3 DNA reads TGTACCAGCAGTTTAACCGGCCAAGAGACCCAGTACTTC. Amino acids: CTSSLTGQETQYF.

This clonotype was seen repeatedly, ten times or more. The chain is built from TRBV5-6 and TRBJ1-2; no definite D call. The CDR3 contains 16 residues. The V gene lost 0 bases and the J gene lost 7 bases, with 19 bases spanning the gap. CDR1 SGHDT and CDR2 YYEEEE come from the germline V gene. As DNA, the CDR3 is TGTGCCAGCAGCTTGGTGGGCGGACGTGCGACTCCTGGCTACACCTTC. Its translation: CASSLVGGRATPGYTF.

Ten or more counts support this clonotype. The J gene is TRBJ1-6, the V gene TRBV6-4; D call uncertain. Per the germline V gene, CDR1 is MRHNA and CDR2 is SNTAGT. The CDR3 sequence is 13 residues long. Trimming pared 5 bases from V and 7 bases from J, leaving 9 bases between. CDR3 in DNA: TGTGCCAGCAGTCTCAAGCAGAATTCACCCCTCCACTTT. Translated, it gives CASSLKQNSPLHF.

This clonotype was seen a few times. One junction end disagrees with the germline gene, perhaps due to a read error. CDR3 sequence reads: CATGISGGAGEAQYF. DNA of the CDR3: TGTGCCACCGGTATTAGCGGGGGGGCAGGAGAGGCCCAGTACTTC. The chain links TRBV6-1 to TRBJ2-5, with 11 bases that match TRBD2. Looked up from germline, CDR1 is MNHNS and CDR2 is SASEGT. This CDR3 has 15 residues.